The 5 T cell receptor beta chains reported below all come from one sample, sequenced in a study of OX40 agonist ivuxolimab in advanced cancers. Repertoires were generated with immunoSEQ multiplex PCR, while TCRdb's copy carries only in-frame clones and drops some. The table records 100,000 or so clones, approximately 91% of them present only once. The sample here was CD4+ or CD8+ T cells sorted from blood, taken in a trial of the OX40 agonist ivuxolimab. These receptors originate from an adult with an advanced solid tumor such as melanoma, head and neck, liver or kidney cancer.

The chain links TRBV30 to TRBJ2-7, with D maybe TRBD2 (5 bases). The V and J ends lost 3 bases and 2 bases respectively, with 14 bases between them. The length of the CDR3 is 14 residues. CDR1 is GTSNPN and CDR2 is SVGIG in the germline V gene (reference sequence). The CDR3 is CAWRRTGGAYEQYF. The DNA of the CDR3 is TGTGCCTGGAGGAGGACCGGAGGCGCCTACGAGCAGTACTTC. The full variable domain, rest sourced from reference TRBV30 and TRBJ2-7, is SQTIHQWPATLVQPVGSPLSLECTVEGTSNPNLYWYRQAAGRGLQLLFYSVGIGQISSEVPQNLSASRPQDRQFILSSKKLLLSDSGFYLCAWRRTGGAYEQYFGPGTRLTVT.

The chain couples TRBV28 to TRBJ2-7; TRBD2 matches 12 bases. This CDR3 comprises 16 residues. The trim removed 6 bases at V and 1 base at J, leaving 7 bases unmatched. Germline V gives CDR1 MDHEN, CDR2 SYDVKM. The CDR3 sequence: CASSNAGLAGSYEQYF. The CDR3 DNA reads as TGTGCCAGCAGCAACGCGGGACTAGCGGGTTCCTACGAGCAGTACTTC.

This chain's CDR3 is CAGSFWTHNEQFF. Here the CDR3 DNA reads TGTGCCGGTTCTTTTTGGACCCACAATGAGCAGTTCTTC. This chain joins TRBV2 and TRBJ2-1; D call uncertain. The germline gives CDR1 SNHLY, CDR2 FYNNEI. The CDR3 extends over 13 amino acids. With 11 bases removed from V and 5 bases from J, the gap between germline ends came to 16 bases.

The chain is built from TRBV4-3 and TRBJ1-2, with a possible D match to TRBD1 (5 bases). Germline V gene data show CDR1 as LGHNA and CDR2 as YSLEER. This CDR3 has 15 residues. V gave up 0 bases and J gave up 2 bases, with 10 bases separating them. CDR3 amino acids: CASSQDLGGNYGYTF. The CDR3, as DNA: TGCGCCAGCAGCCAAGATCTCGGGGGGAACTATGGCTACACCTTC.

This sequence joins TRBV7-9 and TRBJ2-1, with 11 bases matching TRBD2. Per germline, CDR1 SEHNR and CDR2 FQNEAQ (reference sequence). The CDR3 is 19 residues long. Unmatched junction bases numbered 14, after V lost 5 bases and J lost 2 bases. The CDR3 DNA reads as TGTGCCAGCAGCGGGAGCACTAGCGGGGGCCAACCTCCCTACAATGAGCAGTTCTTC. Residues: CASSGSTSGGQPPYNEQFF.